A selection of T cell receptor beta chains follows, all from one sample in a study of blood T cells in healthy people across ages. A single record per CDR3 protein comes from TCRdb applying MiXCR to the 5' RACE reads. Of more than 600,000 distinct CDR3 sequences in the sample, around 25% were seen once. The sample was also linked to a second study, of T cells of mothers and their children.

Input material: blood. The receptors here all came from a boy between 10 and 17 years old in good health. Both conserved end residues are part of each CDR3. Each record gives: CDR3 DNA, CDR3 protein, CDR3 length, J gene, D gene, V gene, clone size. D genes are given only for firm matches. Clone size appears in some rows only: once, few, many, or a class for an expanded clone.

TGTGCCAGCAGCGTAGGGGGGGGACTAGCTATCTACAATGAGCAGTTCTTC | CASSVGGGLAIYNEQFF | 17 | TRBJ2-1 | TRBD2 | TRBV9 | NA
TGTGCCAGCAGCCATAGCTCCTACAATGAGCAGTTCTTC | CASSHSSYNEQFF | 13 | TRBJ2-1 | NA | TRBV14 | NA
TGTGCCAGCCGCCCTCCTGGGAACTACGAGCAGTACTTC | CASRPPGNYEQYF | 13 | TRBJ2-7 | NA | TRBV6-2/TRBV6-3 | NA
TGTGCCAGCGGACAAAGACAGCCCAATACGCAGTATTTT | CASGQRQPNTQYF | 13 | TRBJ2-3 | NA | TRBV6-2/TRBV6-3 | NA
TGTGCCAGCAGTGAATTGGGACAGGGGGATGGCTACACCTTC | CASSELGQGDGYTF | 14 | TRBJ1-2 | TRBD1 | TRBV25-1 | few
TGTGCCAGCAGCGCCAGACTAGCGTGGGCTAGCACAGATACGCAGTATTTT | CASSARLAWASTDTQYF | 17 | TRBJ2-3 | TRBD2 | TRBV9 | few
TGTGCCAGCCCCCAGGGTAATAACACCGGGGAGCTGTTTTTT | CASPQGNNTGELFF | 14 | TRBJ2-2 | NA | TRBV7-9 | few
TGTGCCAGCAGGCGACTAGCGGGCTACGAGCAGTACTTC | CASRRLAGYEQYF | 13 | TRBJ2-7 | TRBD2 | TRBV7-2 | NA
TGTGCCAGCAGTGAAGCCCGATCGCGGGAGACCCAGTACTTC | CASSEARSRETQYF | 14 | TRBJ2-5 | NA | TRBV2 | NA
TGTGCCAGCAGATCTAGCGGAGCGACTCAAGAGACCCAGTACTTC | CASRSSGATQETQYF | 15 | TRBJ2-5 | TRBD2 | TRBV2 | NA
TGCAGTGCTAGAGATAATTGGGTGGGCCAAGAGACCCAGTACTTC | CSARDNWVGQETQYF | 15 | TRBJ2-5 | NA | TRBV20-1 | NA
TGTGCCAGCAGCTCAGGGACTCCCGGTACTAATGAGCAGTTCTTC | CASSSGTPGTNEQFF | 15 | TRBJ2-1 | NA | TRBV6-5 | few
TGCAGCGTGGGGGCAGGGGGCTTGGATCAGCCCCAGCATTTT | CSVGAGGLDQPQHF | 14 | TRBJ1-5 | TRBD1 | TRBV29-1 | NA
TGCGCCAGCAGCCAAGACGACTTACAAGAGACCCAGTACTTC | CASSQDDLQETQYF | 14 | TRBJ2-5 | NA | TRBV4-1 | few
TGCAGTGCCAAATCACTATTGGGTAGCACAGATACGCAGTATTTT | CSAKSLLGSTDTQYF | 15 | TRBJ2-3 | NA | TRBV20-1 | once
TGCGCCAGCAGCCAAGATAGGGCAGGCACCTCCTACGAGCAGTACTTC | CASSQDRAGTSYEQYF | 16 | TRBJ2-7 | NA | TRBV4-3 | once
TGCAGTGCGCGAAGCTCTGGGGCCAACGTCCTGACTTTC | CSARSSGANVLTF | 13 | TRBJ2-6 | NA | TRBV20-1 | few
TGTGCCAGCAGCTTAGTCGGTCAGATTAATGAAAAACTGTTTTTT | CASSLVGQINEKLFF | 15 | TRBJ1-4 | NA | TRBV7-9 | NA
TGTGCCAGCAGCCAATCTGGCAGGCCCTACGAGCAGTACTTC | CASSQSGRPYEQYF | 14 | TRBJ2-7 | NA | TRBV16 | few
TGCGCCAGCAGCCCTACCCTTTGGACAGGGACAAACACCGGGGAGCTGTTTTTT | CASSPTLWTGTNTGELFF | 18 | TRBJ2-2 | TRBD1 | TRBV4-3 | many
TGTGCCAGTAGTATACAGAGCTCCTACAATGAGCAGTTCTTC | CASSIQSSYNEQFF | 14 | TRBJ2-1 | NA | TRBV19 | NA
TGCGCCAGCAGCTTGGGATACAGGGCGGCTAATGAAAAACTGTTTTTT | CASSLGYRAANEKLFF | 16 | TRBJ1-4 | NA | TRBV5-1 | few
TGCAGTGCTAGAGCGACAGGACTAGCCAAAAACATTCAGTACTTC | CSARATGLAKNIQYF | 15 | TRBJ2-4 | NA | TRBV20-1 | NA
TGCAGTGCTTCTCCAACGGACAGTACCTACGAGCAGTACTTC | CSASPTDSTYEQYF | 14 | TRBJ2-7 | NA | TRBV20-1 | few
TGTGCCAGCAGCCAAGCGCTCTTTGGGGGTACAGATACGCAGTATTTT | CASSQALFGGTDTQYF | 16 | TRBJ2-3 | NA | TRBV3-1 | NA
TGTGCCAGCAGCTTATTACGGGAGGGCCCAGAGACCCAGTACTTC | CASSLLREGPETQYF | 15 | TRBJ2-5 | TRBD2 | TRBV7-9 | few
TGTGCCAGCAGCTTAAGGACGGGAACCCAAGAGACCCAGTACTTC | CASSLRTGTQETQYF | 15 | TRBJ2-5 | NA | TRBV7-2 | NA
TGTGCCAGCAGCCAGGATTCCCGGGTATACAATGAGCAGTTCTTC | CASSQDSRVYNEQFF | 15 | TRBJ2-1 | NA | TRBV3-1 | NA